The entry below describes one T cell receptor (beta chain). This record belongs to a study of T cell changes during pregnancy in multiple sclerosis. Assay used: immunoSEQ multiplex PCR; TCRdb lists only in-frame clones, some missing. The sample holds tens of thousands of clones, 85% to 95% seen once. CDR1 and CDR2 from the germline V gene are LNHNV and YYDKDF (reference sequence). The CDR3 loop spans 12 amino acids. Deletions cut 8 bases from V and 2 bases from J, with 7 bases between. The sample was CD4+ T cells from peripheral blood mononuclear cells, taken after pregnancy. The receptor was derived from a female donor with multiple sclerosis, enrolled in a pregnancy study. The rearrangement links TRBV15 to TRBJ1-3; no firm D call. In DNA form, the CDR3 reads TGTGCCACCGGACTGGCTGGAAACACCATATATTTT. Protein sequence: CATGLAGNTIYF. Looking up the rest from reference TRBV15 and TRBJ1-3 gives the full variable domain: DAMVIQNPRYQVTQFGKPVTLSCSQTLNHNVMYWYQQKSSQAPKLLFHYYDKDFNNEADTPDNFQSRRPNTSFCFLDIRSPGLGDTAMYLCATGLAGNTIYFGEGSWLTVV.